The 28 T cell receptor beta chains reported below all come from one sample, sequenced in a study of molecular identifiers for immune sequencing clone quantification. MiXCR was run by TCRdb on the PCR reads, yielding one entry per CDR3 protein. This repertoire shows about 640,000 distinct CDR3 sequences, 15% to 20% found once; its top ten account for roughly 0.83%. Material for sequencing was naive CD8+ T cells from blood, with Jurkat cell RNA spiked in. Subset indicated: FACS-sorted CD8+CD4-CCR7+CD45RA+ naive T cells. These receptors all stem from a human donor in good health. Some libraries in this study had Jurkat cell RNA spiked in.

Only a few counts were recorded for this clonotype. This chain connects TRBV24-1 to TRBJ1-5; no clear D gene. The CDR3 contains 13 residues. V was shortened by 3 bases and J by 3 bases, with 5 bases between the two germline ends. CDR1 KGHDR and CDR2 SFDVKD come from the germline V gene. CDR3 bases: TGTGCCACCAGTGATGGCTACAATCAGCCCCAGCATTTT. It is translated as CATSDGYNQPQHF.

This clonotype has a count of ten or more. V is TRBV6-2 or TRBV6-3 and J is TRBJ1-4; D might be TRBD1 (5 bases). Trimming stripped 2 bases from V and 13 bases from J, with 14 bases between. The germline V gene has CDR1 MNHEY and CDR2 SVGEGT. CDR3 length: 13 residues. CDR3 DNA sequence: TGTGCCAGCAGTTACAACTTGGGACTCGTACTGTTTTTT. It specifies CASSYNLGLVLFF.

The rearrangement uses TRBV20-1 and TRBJ2-1; either TRBD1 or TRBD2 may supply D (5 bases each). Per germline, CDR1 DFQATT and CDR2 SNEGSKA (reference sequence). The CDR3 is 12 residues long. Between the trimmed V and J ends, which lost 0 bases and 8 bases, there was a span of 8 bases. This chain's CDR3 is CSAREWGYEQFF. In DNA form, the CDR3 reads TGCAGTGCTAGAGAGTGGGGGTATGAGCAGTTCTTC.

This sequence joins TRBV6-2 or TRBV6-3 and TRBJ1-5; D possibly corresponds to TRBD1 (5 bases). Trimming pared 5 bases from V and 6 bases from J, leaving 26 bases between. This CDR3 is 18 amino acids long. Germline-derived CDR1 and CDR2 are MNHEY and SVGEGT. This chain's CDR3 is CASSRRHNQGGRRQPQHF. CDR3 in DNA: TGTGCCAGCAGTCGGCGACACAATCAGGGAGGTCGGCGTCAGCCCCAGCATTTT.

The rearrangement links TRBV5-3 to TRBJ1-2; D is undetermined. TRBV5-3 is designated an ORF whose function remains uncertain. The CDR3 is made up of 12 amino acids. V lost 8 bases and J lost 7, with 15 bases in between. The CDR3 here is CASSEGLGGYTF. Here the CDR3 DNA reads TGTGCCAGCTCCGAGGGATTGGGTGGCTACACCTTC.

J is TRBJ1-1 and V is TRBV7-6; D might be TRBD1 (6 bases). This CDR3 has 16 amino acids. Trimming removed 6 bases from V and 6 bases from J, with 23 bases in between. Germline V CDR1 and CDR2: SGHVS, FNYEAQ. The CDR3 nucleotides read TGTGCCAGCAGTACAACCTTGGGGGGGCTTGTGGCTGAAGCTTTCTTT. Residues: CASSTTLGGLVAEAFF.

CDR3 sequence: CASSGGCDSNYGYTF. The CDR3 DNA is TGTGCCAGCAGCGGGGGGTGCGACAGTAACTATGGCTACACCTTC. The rearrangement links TRBV7-9 to TRBJ1-2; perhaps TRBD1 as D (5 bases). The CDR3 has 15 amino acids. Germline CDR1 SEHNR, CDR2 FQNEAQ (reference sequence). Between the trimmed V and J ends, which lost 5 bases and 1 base, there was a span of 14 bases.

With respect to this clonotype: The junction departs from the called germline gene at one end, perhaps through a read error. The rearrangement joins TRBV9 to TRBJ1-1; D is ambiguous. The CDR3 extends over 17 amino acids. From germline, CDR1 is SGDLS and CDR2 YYNGEE. The CDR3 reads CAGSVAGYLNLGTEAFF. CDR3 bases: TGTGCCGGCAGCGTAGCCGGGTACCTGAACTTGGGCACTGAAGCTTTCTTT. Drawing the rest from reference TRBV9 and TRBJ1-1, the complete variable domain is DSGVTQTPKHLITATGQRVTLRCSPRSGDLSVYWYQQSLDQGLQFLIQYYNGEERAKGNILERFSAQQFPDLHSELNLSSLELGDSALYFCAGSVAGYLNLGTEAFFGQGTRLTVV.

Turning to this clonotype: At one end the junction does not follow the germline gene, possibly because of a read error. This sequence joins TRBV6-5 and TRBJ2-1; perhaps D is TRBD1 or TRBD2 (5 bases each). This CDR3 has 17 amino acids. Germline CDR1 MNHEY, CDR2 SVGAGI. The CDR3 loop is CASSRDWGISSYNERFF. The CDR3 region has the DNA TGTGCCAGCAGCCGGGATTGGGGCATTAGCTCCTACAATGAGCGGTTCTTC.

The sample holds many counts of this clonotype. V gene TRBV6-5 combines with J gene TRBJ1-1; D remains ambiguous. CDR3 length: 12 amino acids. The germline V gene encodes CDR1 MNHEY and CDR2 SVGAGI. V was cut by 6 bases and J by 5 bases, with 10 bases left in between. DNA for the CDR3: TGTGCCAGCAGACGGAGTAGGACTGAAGCTTTCTTT. Protein sequence: CASRRSRTEAFF.

This clonotype was seen a few times. The V and J genes are TRBV7-2 and TRBJ2-7; 10 bases are shared with TRBD2. CDR3 length equals 16 residues. The J segment lost 5 bases and the V segment lost 0 bases, leaving 7 bases of the junction unmatched. The germline CDR1 and CDR2 sequences are SGHTA and FQGNSA. Here the CDR3 reads CASSLAPGTSEHEQYF. In DNA form, the CDR3 reads TGTGCCAGCAGCTTAGCGCCTGGGACTAGCGAACACGAGCAGTACTTC.

As for this clonotype: This could be a read error, since a much larger clone is one nucleotide away. The rearrangement uses TRBV20-1 and TRBJ2-7; a weak D match, TRBD2 (6 bases). Per germline, CDR1 DFQATT and CDR2 SNEGSKA (reference sequence). The V end lost 2 bases, the J end lost 4 bases, and 15 bases lay between the germline ends. The CDR3 loop spans 14 amino acids. The CDR3 DNA is TGCAGTGCTAGACTGTGGGAGGAGAAGTACGAGCAGTACTTC. Amino acid sequence: CSARLWEEKYEQYF.

This clonotype was counted many times. This chain links TRBV7-2 with TRBJ2-7; D not certain. This CDR3 spans 15 amino acids. V dropped 1 base and J dropped 3 bases, with 13 bases sitting between them. Germline V gene lookup returns CDR1 SGHTA and CDR2 FQGNSA. CDR3 loop: CASSLDGSNFYEQYF. The CDR3 DNA reads TGTGCCAGCAGCTTAGACGGATCGAACTTCTACGAGCAGTACTTC.

This clonotype was counted many times. The chain links TRBV7-3 to TRBJ2-1; D is uncertain. The V and J ends lost 2 bases and 0 bases respectively, with 8 bases between them. The CDR3 totals 15 residues. The V gene's germline CDR1 is SGHTA and CDR2 FQGTGA. CDR3 protein: CASSLVSGSYNEQFF. In DNA, the CDR3 is TGTGCCAGCAGCTTAGTCAGTGGCTCCTACAATGAGCAGTTCTTC.

This clonotype occurred many times. V gene TRBV15 combines with J gene TRBJ1-3, with no clear D. Germline-derived CDR1 and CDR2 are LNHNV and YYDKDF (reference sequence). V was trimmed by 6 bases and J by 0 bases, leaving 9 bases between them. The CDR3 runs to 14 residues. The CDR3 DNA reads TGTGCCACCAGTAGCGGAAGCTCTGGAAACACCATATATTTT. It specifies CATSSGSSGNTIYF.

In its sample, this clonotype was seen many times. The V call is TRBV6-2 or TRBV6-3, the J call TRBJ2-2; 7 positions match TRBD1. CDR1 is MNHEY and CDR2 is SVGEGT in the germline V gene. Trimming took 6 bases from V and 4 from J; bases not matched to a gene: 5. CDR3 length equals 14 residues. The CDR3 loop is CASRDPGGTGELFF. In DNA form, the CDR3 reads TGTGCCAGCAGGGACCCAGGGGGCACCGGGGAGCTGTTTTTT.

The table lists this clonotype with many counts. The chain uses TRBV5-6 and TRBJ2-1; 7 nucleotides align to TRBD1. The V segment lost 3 bases and the J segment 2 bases; nucleotides outside the gene matches: 8. The CDR3 has 16 amino acids. Germline V gene lookup returns CDR1 SGHDT and CDR2 YYEEEE. CDR3 coding DNA: TGTGCCAGCAGCTCATGGGTAGGGGGCACCTACAATGAGCAGTTCTTC. As protein: CASSSWVGGTYNEQFF.

The rearrangement uses TRBV14 and TRBJ1-2; 11 nucleotides agree with TRBD1. Losses at the gene ends were 5 bases for V and 8 bases for J; bases not matched to a gene: 10. The CDR3 totals 15 residues. Looked up from germline, CDR1 is SGHDN and CDR2 is FVKESK. CDR3 in DNA: TGTGCCAGCAGCTACTTGGGACAGGGGGGGGTCGGCTACACCTTC. Protein sequence: CASSYLGQGGVGYTF.

This clonotype appeared many times. This chain links TRBV29-1 with TRBJ2-7; D remains unclear. The CDR3 is made up of 14 amino acids. Germline loops: CDR1 SQVTM, CDR2 ANQGSEA. The V end lost 3 bases, the J end lost 0 bases, and 12 bases lay between the germline ends. CDR3 loop: CSVDSQESSYEQYF. DNA for the CDR3: TGCAGCGTTGATTCCCAGGAGAGCTCCTACGAGCAGTACTTC.

This clonotype was seen only a few times. This sequence may be a read error, since a much larger clone differs from it by one base. The rearrangement joins TRBV7-6 to TRBJ2-3; D is ambiguous. From germline, CDR1 is SGHVS and CDR2 FNYEAQ. The CDR3 covers 17 residues. Trimming removed 3 bases at V and 0 bases at J, with 16 bases between. Written as DNA, the CDR3 is TGTGCCAGCAGCTTCAGCCCAGCGCTGACTAGCACAGATACGCAGTATTTT. Amino acids: CASSFSPALTSTDTQYF. The variable domain in full, with the rest retrieved from reference TRBV7-6 and TRBJ2-3, is GAGVSQSPRYKVTKRGQDVALRCDPISGHVSLYWYRQALGQGPEFLTYFNYEAQQDKSGLPNDRFSAERPEGSISTLTIQRTEQRDSAMYRCASSFSPALTSTDTQYFGPGTRLTVL.

The sample holds many counts of this clonotype. The rearrangement links TRBV18 to TRBJ2-5; 7 bases are shared with TRBD1. The germline V gene has CDR1 KGHSH and CDR2 LQKENI. The CDR3 totals 14 residues. V dropped 3 bases and J dropped 3; count of bases not matched to a gene: 4. CDR3 DNA sequence: TGTGCCAGCTCACCGCTAGACAGGGAAGAGACCCAGTACTTC. Amino acid sequence: CASSPLDREETQYF.

This sequence joins TRBV5-1 and TRBJ2-7; the match to TRBD1 covers 12 bases. After removal of 1 base from V and 6 bases from J, the junction contained 5 bases not matched to a gene. Germline CDR1 and CDR2: SGHRS and YFSETQ. There are 15 residues in the CDR3. As DNA, the CDR3 is TGCGCCAGCAGCTTGCAGGGACAGGGGGCTGGCGAGCAGTACTTC. Protein product: CASSLQGQGAGEQYF.

In this sample, this clonotype turned up a few times. V usage is TRBV9 and J usage is TRBJ2-1; 7 nucleotides align to TRBD1. Per the germline V gene, CDR1 is SGDLS and CDR2 is YYNGEE. This CDR3 has 13 residues. V dropped 0 bases and J dropped 8; count of bases not matched to a gene: 2. The CDR3 sequence is CASSVGGGHEQFF. The CDR3 region has the DNA TGTGCCAGCAGCGTAGGAGGGGGCCATGAGCAGTTCTTC.

This clonotype was found many times. The rearrangement joins TRBV29-1 to TRBJ2-1, with TRBD2 matching 8 bases. Looked up from germline, CDR1 is SQVTM and CDR2 is ANQGSEA. CDR3 length equals 17 residues. Trimming removed 1 base from V and 2 bases from J; junction bases left unmatched: 10. CDR3 sequence: CSVEGLALQKAYNEQFF. DNA for the CDR3: TGCAGCGTTGAAGGACTAGCGCTACAAAAGGCCTACAATGAGCAGTTCTTC.

This clonotype turned up a few times. The chain employs TRBV9 and TRBJ2-3; unclear D gene. The CDR3 runs 17 residues. V lost 0 bases, J lost 6 bases, and 20 bases lay in between. Germline assignment: CDR1 SGDLS and CDR2 YYNGEE. CDR3 DNA: TGTGCCAGCAGCGTAGGTGCCCGAGCGATGCCTGGGGATACGCAGTATTTT. This encodes CASSVGARAMPGDTQYF.

On this clonotype itself: This may come from a read error, since a much larger clone is one base off. The chain couples TRBV11-2 to TRBJ2-3; D is unclear. The closer fit of TRBJ1-5 to the DNA end suggests the J call may be wrong. Per the germline V gene, CDR1 is SGHAT and CDR2 is FQNNGV. The CDR3 runs to 17 residues. Written as DNA, the CDR3 is TGTGCCAGCAGCTCTCGGACTAGCGGATCACTCACAGATACGCAGCATTTT. Amino acid sequence: CASSSRTSGSLTDTQHF.

This clonotype was recorded many times. The V gene is TRBV4-3, the J gene TRBJ2-7; D possibly matches TRBD1 or TRBD2 (5 bases each). Germline V gene lookup returns CDR1 LGHNA and CDR2 YSLEER. Trimming shortened V by 0 bases and J by 0 bases, and 9 bases separated the two germline ends. The CDR3 consists of 15 residues. CDR3 nucleotides: TGCGCCAGCAGCCAAGATCTGGGGACCTCCTACGAGCAGTACTTC. The encoded protein is CASSQDLGTSYEQYF.

Comments on this clonotype: A read error may explain this, as a much larger clone is one base away. The CDR3 end shows no conserved phenylalanine or tryptophan, and so a read error is likely. V gene TRBV12-3 or TRBV12-4 combines with J gene TRBJ2-7; 9 bases are a match to TRBD1. The V segment lost 5 bases and the J segment 2 bases; nucleotides outside the gene matches: 7. This CDR3 spans 15 amino acids. DNA for the CDR3: TGTGCCAGCAGTGTGAGCCGGGACAGGGCCTACGAGCAGTACCTC. It specifies CASSVSRDRAYEQYL.